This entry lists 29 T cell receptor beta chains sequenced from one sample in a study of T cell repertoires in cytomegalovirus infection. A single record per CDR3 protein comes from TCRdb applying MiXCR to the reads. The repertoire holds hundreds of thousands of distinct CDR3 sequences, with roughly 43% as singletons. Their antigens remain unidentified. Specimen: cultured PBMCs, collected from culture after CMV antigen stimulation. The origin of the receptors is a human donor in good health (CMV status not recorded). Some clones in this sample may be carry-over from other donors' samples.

The CDR3 DNA follows: TGTGCCAGCAGTTATGGACTAGTGGAGACCCAGTACTTC. This sequence encodes CASSYGLVETQYF. The chain uses TRBV6-2 or TRBV6-3 and TRBJ2-5; 7 nucleotides line up with TRBD2. CDR1 is MNHEY, CDR2 SVGEGT, per germline. Trimming took 3 bases from V and 5 from J; bases not matched to a gene: 3. The CDR3 has 13 amino acids.

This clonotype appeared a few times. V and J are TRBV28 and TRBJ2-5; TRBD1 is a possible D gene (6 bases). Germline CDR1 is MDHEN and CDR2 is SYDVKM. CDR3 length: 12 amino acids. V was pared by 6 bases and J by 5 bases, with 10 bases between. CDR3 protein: CASSRQEETQYF. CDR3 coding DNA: TGTGCCAGCAGCAGACAGGAGGAGACCCAGTACTTC.

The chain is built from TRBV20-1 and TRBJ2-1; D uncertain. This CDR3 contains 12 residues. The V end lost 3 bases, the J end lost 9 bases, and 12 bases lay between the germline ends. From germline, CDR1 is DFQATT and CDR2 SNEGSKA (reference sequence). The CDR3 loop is CSASMLSAEQFF. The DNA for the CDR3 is TGCAGTGCTAGTATGTTGTCTGCTGAGCAGTTCTTC.

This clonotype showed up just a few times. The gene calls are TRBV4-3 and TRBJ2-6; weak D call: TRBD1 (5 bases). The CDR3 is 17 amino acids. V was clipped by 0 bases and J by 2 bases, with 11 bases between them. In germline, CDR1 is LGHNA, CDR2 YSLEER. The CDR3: CASSQDPPGPGANVLTF. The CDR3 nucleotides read TGCGCCAGCAGCCAAGATCCACCAGGGCCTGGGGCCAACGTCCTGACTTTC.

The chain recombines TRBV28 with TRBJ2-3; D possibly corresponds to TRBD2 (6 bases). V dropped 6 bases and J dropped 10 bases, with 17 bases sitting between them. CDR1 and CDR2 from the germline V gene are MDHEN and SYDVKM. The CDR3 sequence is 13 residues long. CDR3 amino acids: CASSPLPRDSQYF. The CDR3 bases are TGTGCCAGCAGCCCCCTCCCCCGGGACTCGCAGTATTTT.

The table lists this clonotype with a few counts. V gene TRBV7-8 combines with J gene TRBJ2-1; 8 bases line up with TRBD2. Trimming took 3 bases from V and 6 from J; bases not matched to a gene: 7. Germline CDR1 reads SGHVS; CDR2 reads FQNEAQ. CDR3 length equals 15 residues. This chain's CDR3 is CASSFGLAGRNEQFF. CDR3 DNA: TGTGCCAGCAGCTTCGGATTAGCGGGACGCAATGAGCAGTTCTTC.

CDR3 protein: CSAARGLADLAKNIQYF. The CDR3 DNA sequence: TGCAGTGCTGCCCGCGGACTAGCGGACCTAGCCAAAAACATTCAGTACTTC. The chain uses TRBV20-1 and TRBJ2-4, with 10 bases identical to TRBD2. Germline assignment: CDR1 DFQATT and CDR2 SNEGSKA (reference sequence). The CDR3 is 17 amino acids. V was pared by 5 bases and J by 0 bases, with 10 bases of the junction left unmatched.

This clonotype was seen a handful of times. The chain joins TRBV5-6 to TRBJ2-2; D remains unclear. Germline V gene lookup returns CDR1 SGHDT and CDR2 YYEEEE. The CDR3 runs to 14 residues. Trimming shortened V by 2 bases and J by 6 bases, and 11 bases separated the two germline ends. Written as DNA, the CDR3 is TGTGCCAGCAGCTTAGGTCCGGAAGCCGGGGAGCTGTTTTTT. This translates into CASSLGPEAGELFF.

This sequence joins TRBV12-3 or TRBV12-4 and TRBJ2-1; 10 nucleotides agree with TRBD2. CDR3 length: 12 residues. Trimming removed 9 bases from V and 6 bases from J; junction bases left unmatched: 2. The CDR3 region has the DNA TGTGCCAGTGAGCGGGAGGGCAATGAGCAGTTCTTC. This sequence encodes CASEREGNEQFF.

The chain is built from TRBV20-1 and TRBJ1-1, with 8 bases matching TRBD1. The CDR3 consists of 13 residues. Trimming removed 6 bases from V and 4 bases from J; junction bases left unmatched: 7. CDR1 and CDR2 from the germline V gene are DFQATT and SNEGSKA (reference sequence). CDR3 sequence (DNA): TGCAGTGCCCCGGGGACAGGATCCACTGAAGCTTTCTTT. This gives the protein CSAPGTGSTEAFF.

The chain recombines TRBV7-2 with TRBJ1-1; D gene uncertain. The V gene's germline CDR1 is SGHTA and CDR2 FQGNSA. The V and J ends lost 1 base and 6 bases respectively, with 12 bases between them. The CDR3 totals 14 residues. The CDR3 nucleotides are TGTGCCAGCAGCTTAGAATACTCAGCGGCTGAAGCTTTCTTT. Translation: CASSLEYSAAEAFF.

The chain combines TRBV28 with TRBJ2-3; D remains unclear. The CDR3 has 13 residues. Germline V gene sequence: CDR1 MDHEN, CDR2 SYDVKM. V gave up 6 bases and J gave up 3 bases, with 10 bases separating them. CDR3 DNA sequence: TGTGCCAGCAGGGGCGATGGGACAGATACGCAGTATTTT. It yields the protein CASRGDGTDTQYF.

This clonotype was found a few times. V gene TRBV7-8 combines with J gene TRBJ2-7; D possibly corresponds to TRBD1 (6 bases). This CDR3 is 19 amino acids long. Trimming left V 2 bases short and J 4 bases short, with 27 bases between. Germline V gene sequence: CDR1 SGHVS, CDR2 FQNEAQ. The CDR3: CASSLPTRSGHQKSYEQYF. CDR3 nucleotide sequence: TGTGCCAGCAGCTTACCCACTAGGTCGGGACACCAGAAATCATACGAGCAGTACTTC.

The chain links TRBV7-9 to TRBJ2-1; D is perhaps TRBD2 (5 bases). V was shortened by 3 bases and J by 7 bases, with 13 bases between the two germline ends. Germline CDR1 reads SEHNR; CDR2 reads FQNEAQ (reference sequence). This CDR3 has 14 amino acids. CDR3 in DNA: TGTGCCAGCAGCTTGGGAGTATCTGTAAATGAGCAGTTCTTC. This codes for CASSLGVSVNEQFF. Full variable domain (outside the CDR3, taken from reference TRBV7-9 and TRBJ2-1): DTGVSQNPRHKITKRGQNVTFRCDPISEHNRLYWYRQTLGQGPEFLTYFQNEAQLEKSRLLSDRFSAERPKGSFSTLEIQRTEQGDSAMYLCASSLGVSVNEQFFGPGTRLTVL.

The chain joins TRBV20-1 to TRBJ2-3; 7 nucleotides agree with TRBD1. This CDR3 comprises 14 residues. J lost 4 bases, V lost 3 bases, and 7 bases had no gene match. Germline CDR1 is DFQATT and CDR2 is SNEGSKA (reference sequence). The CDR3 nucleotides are TGCAGTGCTAGTCGTGTGCAGGGGGCAGATACGCAGTATTTT. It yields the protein CSASRVQGADTQYF.

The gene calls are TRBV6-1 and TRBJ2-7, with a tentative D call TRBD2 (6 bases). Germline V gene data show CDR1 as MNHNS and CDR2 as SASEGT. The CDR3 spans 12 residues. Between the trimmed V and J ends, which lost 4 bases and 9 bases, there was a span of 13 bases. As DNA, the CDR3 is TGTGCCAGCAGTGTCGGAGGGAGAGGGCAGTACTTC. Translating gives CASSVGGRGQYF.

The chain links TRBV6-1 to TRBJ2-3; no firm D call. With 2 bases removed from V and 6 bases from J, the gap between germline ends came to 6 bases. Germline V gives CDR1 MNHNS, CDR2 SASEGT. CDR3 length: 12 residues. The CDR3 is CASSELVDTQYF. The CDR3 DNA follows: TGTGCCAGCAGTGAACTCGTGGATACGCAGTATTTT.

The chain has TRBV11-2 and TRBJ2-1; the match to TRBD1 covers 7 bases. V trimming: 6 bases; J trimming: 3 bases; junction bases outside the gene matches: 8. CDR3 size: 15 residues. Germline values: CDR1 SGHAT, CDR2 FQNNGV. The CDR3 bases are TGTGCCAGCAGTAACGGGACAGTCATCTACAATGAGCAGTTCTTC. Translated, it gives CASSNGTVIYNEQFF. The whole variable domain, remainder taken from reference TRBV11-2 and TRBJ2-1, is EAGVAQSPRYKIIEKRQSVAFWCNPISGHATLYWYQQILGQGPKLLIQFQNNGVVDDSQLPKDRFSAERLKGVDSTLKIQPAKLEDSAVYLCASSNGTVIYNEQFFGPGTRLTVL.

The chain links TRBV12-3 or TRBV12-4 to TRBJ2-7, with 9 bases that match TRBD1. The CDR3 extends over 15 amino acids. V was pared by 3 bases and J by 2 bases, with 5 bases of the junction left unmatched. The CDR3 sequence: CASSFGTGPTYEQYF. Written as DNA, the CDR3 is TGTGCCAGCAGTTTCGGGACAGGGCCTACCTACGAGCAGTACTTC.

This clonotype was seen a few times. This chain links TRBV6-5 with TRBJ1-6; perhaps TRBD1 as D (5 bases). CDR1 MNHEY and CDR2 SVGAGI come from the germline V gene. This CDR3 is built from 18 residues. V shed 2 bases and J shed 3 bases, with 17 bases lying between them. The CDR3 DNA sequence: TGTGCCAGCAGTTACGATCGTAGGGGCAACTACTATAATTCACCCCTCCACTTT. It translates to CASSYDRRGNYYNSPLHF.

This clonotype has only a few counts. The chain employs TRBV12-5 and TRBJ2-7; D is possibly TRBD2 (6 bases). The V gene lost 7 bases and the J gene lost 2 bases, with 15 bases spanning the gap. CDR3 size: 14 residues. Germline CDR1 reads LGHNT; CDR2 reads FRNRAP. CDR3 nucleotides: TGTGCTAGTGCCTGGGACTCCTTTACCTACGAGCAGTACTTC. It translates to CASAWDSFTYEQYF.

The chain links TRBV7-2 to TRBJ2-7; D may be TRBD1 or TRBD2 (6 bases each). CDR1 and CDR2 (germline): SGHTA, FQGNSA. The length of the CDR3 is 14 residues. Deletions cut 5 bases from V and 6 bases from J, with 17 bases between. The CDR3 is CASSPDRKGGEQYF. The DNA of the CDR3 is TGTGCCAGCAGCCCCGACCGGAAGGGGGGCGAGCAGTACTTC.

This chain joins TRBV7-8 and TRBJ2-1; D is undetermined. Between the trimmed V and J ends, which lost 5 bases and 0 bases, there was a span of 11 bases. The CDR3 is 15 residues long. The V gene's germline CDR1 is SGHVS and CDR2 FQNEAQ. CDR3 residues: CASSPGFPSYNEQFF. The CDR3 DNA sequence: TGTGCCAGCAGCCCCGGTTTTCCCTCCTACAATGAGCAGTTCTTC. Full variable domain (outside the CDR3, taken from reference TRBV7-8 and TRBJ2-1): GAGVSQSPRYKVAKRGQDVALRCDPISGHVSLFWYQQALGQGPEFLTYFQNEAQLDKSGLPSDRFFAERPEGSVSTLKIQRTQQEDSAVYLCASSPGFPSYNEQFFGPGTRLTVL.

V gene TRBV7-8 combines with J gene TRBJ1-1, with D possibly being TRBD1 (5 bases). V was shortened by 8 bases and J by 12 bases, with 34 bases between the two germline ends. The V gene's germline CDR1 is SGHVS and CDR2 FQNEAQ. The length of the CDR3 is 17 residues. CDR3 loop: CASGTGAPFTLAAGSFF. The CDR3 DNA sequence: TGTGCCAGCGGAACTGGGGCCCCCTTCACTCTGGCGGCTGGGTCTTTCTTT.

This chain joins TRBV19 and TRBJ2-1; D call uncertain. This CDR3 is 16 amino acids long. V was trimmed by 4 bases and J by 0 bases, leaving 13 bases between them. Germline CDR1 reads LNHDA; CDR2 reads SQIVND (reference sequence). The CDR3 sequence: CASSTSFSSSYNEQFF. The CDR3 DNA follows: TGTGCCAGTAGTACATCCTTTTCTAGCTCCTACAATGAGCAGTTCTTC.

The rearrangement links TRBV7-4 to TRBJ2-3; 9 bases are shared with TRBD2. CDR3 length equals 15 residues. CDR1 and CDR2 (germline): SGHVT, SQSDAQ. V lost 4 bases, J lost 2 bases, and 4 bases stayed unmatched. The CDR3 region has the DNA TGTGCCAGCAGCTCGATAGCGGGAGACACAGATACGCAGTATTTT. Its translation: CASSSIAGDTDTQYF.

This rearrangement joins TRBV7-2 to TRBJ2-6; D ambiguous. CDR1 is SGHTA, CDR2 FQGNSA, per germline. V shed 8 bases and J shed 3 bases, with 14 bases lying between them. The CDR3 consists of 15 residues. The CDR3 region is CASLDPTGGANVLTF. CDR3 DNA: TGTGCCAGCCTGGACCCAACGGGTGGGGCCAACGTCCTGACTTTC. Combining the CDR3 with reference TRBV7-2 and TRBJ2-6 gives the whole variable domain GAGVSQSPSNKVTEKGKDVELRCDPISGHTALYWYRQSLGQGLEFLIYFQGNSAPDKSGLPSDRFSAERTGGSVSTLTIQRTQQEDSAVYLCASLDPTGGANVLTFGAGSRLTVL.

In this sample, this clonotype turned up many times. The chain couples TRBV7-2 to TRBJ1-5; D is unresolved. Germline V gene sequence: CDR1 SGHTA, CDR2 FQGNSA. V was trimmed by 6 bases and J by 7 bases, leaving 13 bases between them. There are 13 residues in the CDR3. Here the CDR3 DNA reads TGTGCCAGCAGTTTGACATTACAACAGCCCCAGCATTTT. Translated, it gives CASSLTLQQPQHF.

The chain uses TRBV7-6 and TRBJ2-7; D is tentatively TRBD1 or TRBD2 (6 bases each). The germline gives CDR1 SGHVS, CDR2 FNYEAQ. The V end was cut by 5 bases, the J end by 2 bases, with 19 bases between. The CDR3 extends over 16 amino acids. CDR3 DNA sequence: TGTGCCAGCAGCCCACCGGGGGCTGGGCGCACCTACGAGCAGTACTTC. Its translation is CASSPPGAGRTYEQYF. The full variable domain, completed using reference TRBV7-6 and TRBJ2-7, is GAGVSQSPRYKVTKRGQDVALRCDPISGHVSLYWYRQALGQGPEFLTYFNYEAQQDKSGLPNDRFSAERPEGSISTLTIQRTEQRDSAMYRCASSPPGAGRTYEQYFGPGTRLTVT.